This is a list of T cell receptor beta chains from one sample in a study of cytomegalovirus exposure and HLA in healthy donors. Assay used: immunoSEQ multiplex PCR; TCRdb lists only in-frame clones, some missing. The sample yields around 160,000 clones, over 60% seen once. Sequenced sample: PBMCs. Receptor source: a woman aged 18 to 35 in good health and CMV-seronegative. Each CDR3 is given with its conserved first and last residue. The order of the fields is clone size, V gene, D gene, CDR3 length, J gene, CDR3 protein, CDR3 DNA. D genes are given only for firm matches. Clone size is not always given. Where it is, it says once, few, many or a class for expanded clones.

clone_size: -
v_call: TRBV28
d_call: -
cdr3_length: 13
j_call: TRBJ1-1
cdr3_aa: CASSPLQGTEAFF
cdr3_nt: TGTGCCAGCAGCCCTTTGCAGGGCACTGAAGCTTTCTTT

clone_size: -
v_call: TRBV11-3
d_call: -
cdr3_length: 15
j_call: TRBJ2-2
cdr3_aa: CASSLRDSYTGELFF
cdr3_nt: TGTGCCAGCAGCTTAAGGGACTCTTACACCGGGGAGCTGTTTTTT

clone_size: -
v_call: TRBV30
d_call: -
cdr3_length: 13
j_call: TRBJ1-5
cdr3_aa: CAWSVRGGQPQHF
cdr3_nt: TGTGCCTGGAGTGTACGCGGGGGGCAGCCCCAGCATTTT

clone_size: -
v_call: TRBV18
d_call: -
cdr3_length: 16
j_call: TRBJ2-1
cdr3_aa: CASSPPELAGRNEQFF
cdr3_nt: TGTGCCAGCTCACCACCAGAACTAGCTGGACGTAATGAGCAGTTCTTC

clone_size: -
v_call: TRBV11-2
d_call: -
cdr3_length: 15
j_call: TRBJ1-1
cdr3_aa: CASSLVAGLNTEAFF
cdr3_nt: TGTGCCAGCAGCTTAGTGGCAGGGCTGAACACTGAAGCTTTCTTT

clone_size: -
v_call: TRBV28
d_call: -
cdr3_length: 15
j_call: TRBJ1-6
cdr3_aa: CASSFVRDYNSPLHF
cdr3_nt: TGTGCCAGCAGTTTTGTCAGGGATTATAATTCACCCCTCCACTTT

clone_size: -
v_call: TRBV4-3
d_call: TRBD1
cdr3_length: 17
j_call: TRBJ2-2
cdr3_aa: CASQPRVRDSNTGELFF
cdr3_nt: TGCGCCAGCCAGCCAAGGGTACGGGACAGTAACACCGGGGAGCTGTTTTTT

clone_size: -
v_call: TRBV6-5
d_call: TRBD2
cdr3_length: 13
j_call: TRBJ2-1
cdr3_aa: CASSELADNEQFF
cdr3_nt: TGTGCCAGCAGTGAACTAGCGGACAATGAGCAGTTCTTC

clone_size: -
v_call: TRBV5-6
d_call: -
cdr3_length: 11
j_call: TRBJ2-1
cdr3_aa: CASSLRSEQFF
cdr3_nt: TGTGCCAGCAGCTTGAGGAGTGAGCAGTTCTTC

clone_size: -
v_call: TRBV7-9
d_call: -
cdr3_length: 14
j_call: TRBJ1-1
cdr3_aa: CASSTQGIDTEAFF
cdr3_nt: TGTGCCAGCAGCACCCAGGGAATAGACACTGAAGCTTTCTTT

clone_size: -
v_call: TRBV7-2
d_call: TRBD1
cdr3_length: 15
j_call: TRBJ1-6
cdr3_aa: CASSLEGAGDSPLHF
cdr3_nt: TGTGCCAGCAGCTTAGAGGGGGCAGGGGATTCACCCCTCCACTTT

clone_size: -
v_call: TRBV5-1
d_call: TRBD2
cdr3_length: 15
j_call: TRBJ2-3
cdr3_aa: CASSLTSGIADTQYF
cdr3_nt: TGCGCCAGCAGCTTGACTAGCGGGATCGCGGATACGCAGTATTTT

clone_size: -
v_call: TRBV7-6
d_call: -
cdr3_length: 15
j_call: TRBJ1-3
cdr3_aa: CASSLPWSSGNTIYF
cdr3_nt: TGTGCCAGCAGCTTACCTTGGAGCTCTGGAAACACCATATATTTT

clone_size: -
v_call: TRBV11-3
d_call: TRBD1
cdr3_length: 20
j_call: TRBJ1-1
cdr3_aa: CASSLAIPPGQGALNTEAFF
cdr3_nt: TGTGCCAGCAGCTTAGCCATTCCACCGGGACAGGGAGCCCTGAACACTGAAGCTTTCTTT

clone_size: -
v_call: TRBV7-9
d_call: -
cdr3_length: 16
j_call: TRBJ2-1
cdr3_aa: CASSSSSASSYNEQFF
cdr3_nt: TGTGCCAGCAGCTCGTCTAGCGCGAGCTCCTACAATGAGCAGTTCTTC

clone_size: -
v_call: TRBV7-2
d_call: -
cdr3_length: 13
j_call: TRBJ2-1
cdr3_aa: CASSLGQNNEQFF
cdr3_nt: TGTGCCAGCAGCTTAGGGCAAAACAATGAGCAGTTCTTC

clone_size: -
v_call: TRBV6-5
d_call: TRBD1
cdr3_length: 15
j_call: TRBJ1-6
cdr3_aa: CASSYWGQINSPLHF
cdr3_nt: TGTGCCAGCAGTTACTGGGGACAGATTAATTCACCCCTCCACTTT

clone_size: -
v_call: TRBV4-3
d_call: -
cdr3_length: 15
j_call: TRBJ2-7
cdr3_aa: CASSQGRISSYEQYF
cdr3_nt: TGCGCCAGCAGCCAAGGGAGGATCTCTTCCTACGAGCAGTACTTC

clone_size: few
v_call: TRBV18
d_call: TRBD1
cdr3_length: 14
j_call: TRBJ1-1
cdr3_aa: CASSPGQGNTEAFF
cdr3_nt: TGTGCCAGCTCACCGGGACAGGGAAACACTGAAGCTTTCTTT

clone_size: -
v_call: TRBV6-1
d_call: -
cdr3_length: 15
j_call: TRBJ1-5
cdr3_aa: CASYRTGYRNQPQHF
cdr3_nt: TGTGCCAGCTACCGCACAGGGTATCGCAATCAGCCCCAGCATTTT

clone_size: once
v_call: TRBV9
d_call: -
cdr3_length: 13
j_call: TRBJ1-1
cdr3_aa: CASSVAGDTEAFF
cdr3_nt: TGTGCCAGCAGCGTAGCAGGGGACACTGAAGCTTTCTTT

clone_size: -
v_call: TRBV11-3
d_call: TRBD1
cdr3_length: 16
j_call: TRBJ2-7
cdr3_aa: CASSSNIPGQDYEQYF
cdr3_nt: TGTGCCAGCAGTTCAAACATCCCGGGACAGGACTACGAGCAGTACTTC

clone_size: once
v_call: TRBV7-2
d_call: TRBD2
cdr3_length: 15
j_call: TRBJ2-2
cdr3_aa: CASSLGGGSGGELFF
cdr3_nt: TGTGCCAGCAGCTTAGGGGGGGGGAGCGGCGGGGAGCTGTTTTTT

clone_size: few
v_call: TRBV4-3
d_call: -
cdr3_length: 14
j_call: TRBJ2-7
cdr3_aa: CASSQDRVLYEQYF
cdr3_nt: TGCGCCAGCAGCCAAGATCGTGTTCTCTACGAGCAGTACTTC

clone_size: -
v_call: TRBV4-2
d_call: -
cdr3_length: 14
j_call: TRBJ1-5
cdr3_aa: CASSLGQLDQPQHF
cdr3_nt: TGTGCCAGCAGCCTCGGACAGCTTGATCAGCCCCAGCATTTT

clone_size: -
v_call: TRBV7-2
d_call: TRBD2
cdr3_length: 17
j_call: TRBJ2-1
cdr3_aa: CASSARLAGGPINEQFF
cdr3_nt: TGTGCCAGCAGCGCCCGACTAGCGGGAGGGCCCATCAATGAGCAGTTCTTC

clone_size: -
v_call: TRBV7-9
d_call: -
cdr3_length: 15
j_call: TRBJ1-2
cdr3_aa: CASSPWGDSEYGYTF
cdr3_nt: TGTGCCAGCAGCCCGTGGGGGGATTCGGAGTATGGCTACACCTTC

clone_size: -
v_call: TRBV7-9
d_call: -
cdr3_length: 18
j_call: TRBJ2-1
cdr3_aa: CASSLGLRLALLYNEQFF
cdr3_nt: TGTGCCAGCAGCTTAGGATTGAGGCTAGCCCTTTTGTACAATGAGCAGTTCTTC

clone_size: -
v_call: TRBV11-3
d_call: TRBD1
cdr3_length: 15
j_call: TRBJ1-1
cdr3_aa: CASSDPGQGNTEAFF
cdr3_nt: TGTGCCAGCAGCGATCCCGGACAGGGTAATACTGAAGCTTTCTTT

clone_size: -
v_call: TRBV29-1
d_call: TRBD1
cdr3_length: 14
j_call: TRBJ2-7
cdr3_aa: CSAYDRGFKREQYF
cdr3_nt: TGCAGCGCTTACGACAGGGGGTTTAAACGCGAGCAGTACTTC

clone_size: few
v_call: TRBV7-2
d_call: -
cdr3_length: 16
j_call: TRBJ1-3
cdr3_aa: CASSLVGNLGGNTIYF
cdr3_nt: TGTGCCAGCAGCTTAGTCGGGAACCTGGGCGGAAACACCATATATTTT

clone_size: -
v_call: TRBV5-1
d_call: -
cdr3_length: 19
j_call: TRBJ2-4
cdr3_aa: CASSLAESGHFLPKNIQYF
cdr3_nt: TGCGCCAGCAGCTTGGCCGAGAGTGGACACTTCCTCCCCAAAAACATTCAGTACTTC

clone_size: -
v_call: TRBV2
d_call: -
cdr3_length: 12
j_call: TRBJ1-4
cdr3_aa: CASRATNEKLFF
cdr3_nt: TGTGCCAGCCGAGCAACTAATGAAAAACTGTTTTTT

clone_size: -
v_call: TRBV28
d_call: -
cdr3_length: 14
j_call: TRBJ1-5
cdr3_aa: CASSLTAGLQPQHF
cdr3_nt: TGTGCCAGCAGTTTAACGGCAGGGCTTCAGCCCCAGCATTTT

clone_size: -
v_call: TRBV30
d_call: -
cdr3_length: 10
j_call: TRBJ2-1
cdr3_aa: CAWSETEQFF
cdr3_nt: TGTGCCTGGAGCGAAACAGAGCAGTTCTTC

clone_size: -
v_call: TRBV19
d_call: TRBD1
cdr3_length: 16
j_call: TRBJ1-5
cdr3_aa: CASSIGQGAGNQPQHF
cdr3_nt: TGTGCCAGTAGTATCGGTCAGGGGGCGGGCAATCAGCCCCAGCATTTT

clone_size: once
v_call: TRBV11-3
d_call: -
cdr3_length: 11
j_call: TRBJ2-1
cdr3_aa: CASSLGGTGFF
cdr3_nt: TGTGCCAGCAGCTTGGGGGGTACCGGGTTCTTC

clone_size: -
v_call: TRBV28
d_call: TRBD1
cdr3_length: 15
j_call: TRBJ2-1
cdr3_aa: CATSSGGQGVNEQFF
cdr3_nt: TGTGCCACGTCAAGTGGGGGACAGGGGGTCAATGAGCAGTTCTTC

clone_size: -
v_call: TRBV18
d_call: -
cdr3_length: 14
j_call: TRBJ1-1
cdr3_aa: CASSTTGHNTEAFF
cdr3_nt: TGTGCCAGCTCGACGACAGGCCATAACACTGAAGCTTTCTTT

clone_size: -
v_call: TRBV18
d_call: -
cdr3_length: 13
j_call: TRBJ2-7
cdr3_aa: CASSPPAAYEQYF
cdr3_nt: TGTGCCAGCTCACCACCGGCGGCCTACGAGCAGTACTTC